This T cell receptor (beta chain) originates from a study of Graves' ophthalmopathy and Graves' hyperthyroidism. Study-wide context: Stable hyperthyroidism meant no progression to ophthalmopathy within 18 months of follow-up.

Excluded were patients with other autoimmune diseases, uncontrolled infections, pregnancy or lactation. About this clonotype: Its target is not known.

Germline-derived CDR1 and CDR2 are SGHTS and YDEGEE. This CDR3 contains 15 residues. V lost 9 bases and J lost 3; bases outside the gene matches: 14. Study conclusions and caveats: Also, most clonotypes expanded in the thyroid above 0.001 frequency appeared in blood. From stable hyperthyroidism, ophthalmopathy was separated by a 13-signature model with 87.88% sensitivity and around 80% specificity.

Scientists amplified the TCR beta CDR3 regions from RNA transcripts. Scientists carried out first-round RT-PCR using HTBI primers and then a second-round multiplex PCR. TCRdb reprocessed the multiplex PCR reads via MiXCR and lists one record per CDR3 protein. The profile shows over a million distinct CDR3 sequences, about 40% of them singletons. This TCR was sampled from an adult man with Graves' hyperthyroidism. V and J are TRBV5-8 and TRBJ2-5, with TRBD1 identical over 7 bases. The sample was peripheral blood or thyroid tissue (not recorded which). DNA for the CDR3: TGTGCCATCAATTCCCGGGACAGTGGGAAAGAGACCCAGTACTTC. Translation gives CAINSRDSGKETQYF.